Each of the 5 T cell receptor beta chains below was sequenced from the same sample in a study of hypomethylating agent response in myelodysplastic syndrome. The table came from immunoSEQ multiplex PCR; TCRdb's copy has only in-frame clones and leaves some out. The sample records fewer than 5,000 clones, 85% to 90% being singletons. Here the sequenced sample was bone marrow, taken before or after starting hypomethylating agent treatment for myelodysplastic syndrome (not recorded which). These receptors originate from a human donor with myelodysplastic syndrome.

The V gene is TRBV19, the J gene TRBJ2-3; 9 nucleotides agree with TRBD1. The CDR3 has 16 amino acids. Germline V CDR1 and CDR2: LNHDA, SQIVND (reference sequence). Germline trimming cut 8 bases from V and 4 bases from J; bases unmatched to any gene: 13. The CDR3 coding sequence is TGTGCCAGTCGCAACCCAGGGACAGGGAGGGCAGATACGCAGTATTTT. Translating gives CASRNPGTGRADTQYF.

This rearrangement joins TRBV19 to TRBJ1-1; 7 positions agree with TRBD1. Germline CDR1 reads LNHDA; CDR2 reads SQIVND (reference sequence). V dropped 5 bases and J dropped 2; count of bases not matched to a gene: 5. The CDR3 is made up of 14 amino acids. The CDR3 protein is CASSSGTVNTEAFF. CDR3 coding DNA: TGTGCCAGTAGTTCCGGGACAGTCAACACTGAAGCTTTCTTT.

This clone was picked up one time. The rearrangement links TRBV10-3 to TRBJ2-4; tentatively, D is TRBD1 (5 bases). The CDR3 is 13 amino acids. V was trimmed by 6 bases and J by 8 bases, leaving 14 bases between them. The germline CDR1 and CDR2 sequences are ENHRY and SYGVKD. Here the CDR3 DNA reads TGTGCCATCAGCCTAATAGAAGGGGACATTCAGTACTTC. This translates into CAISLIEGDIQYF.

CDR3 region: CAWIRGGPGAGGYTF. The CDR3 DNA is TGTGCCTGGATTAGGGGCGGGCCTGGTGCAGGGGGCTACACCTTC. The chain carries TRBV30 and TRBJ1-2; D is perhaps TRBD1 (5 bases). CDR1 is GTSNPN and CDR2 is SVGIG in the germline V gene (reference sequence). The CDR3 spans 15 residues. V was trimmed by 4 bases and J by 8 bases, leaving 23 bases between them.

This chain joins TRBV11-1 and TRBJ2-2; no definite D call. The germline CDR1 and CDR2 sequences are SGHAT and FQDESV (reference sequence). V was cut by 0 bases and J by 2 bases, with 16 bases left in between. The CDR3 sequence is 18 residues long. CDR3 coding DNA: TGTGCCAGCAGCTTAGCTTCTTGGCAGACGACAAACACCGGGGAGCTGTTTTTT. This encodes CASSLASWQTTNTGELFF.